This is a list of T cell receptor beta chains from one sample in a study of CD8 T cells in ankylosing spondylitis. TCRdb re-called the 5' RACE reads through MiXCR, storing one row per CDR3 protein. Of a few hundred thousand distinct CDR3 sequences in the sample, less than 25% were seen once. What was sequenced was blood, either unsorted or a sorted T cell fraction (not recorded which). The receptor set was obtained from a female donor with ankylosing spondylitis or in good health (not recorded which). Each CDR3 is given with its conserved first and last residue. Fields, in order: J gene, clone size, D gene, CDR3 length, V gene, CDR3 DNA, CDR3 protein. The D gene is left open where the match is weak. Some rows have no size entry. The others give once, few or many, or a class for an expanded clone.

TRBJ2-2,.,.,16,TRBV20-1,TGCTGTGCTAGAGATGGTGGCGTAGCGAACACCGGGGAGCTGTTTTTT,CCARDGGVANTGELFF
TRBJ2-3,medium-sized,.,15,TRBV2,TGTGCCAGCAATAGAGGCGGAGCCGACACAGATACGCAGTATTTT,CASNRGGADTDTQYF
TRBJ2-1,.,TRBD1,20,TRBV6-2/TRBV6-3,TGTGCCAGCAGTTACTTTCGATTTGGCTTAGGGACAGGACACTACAATGAGCAGTTCTTC,CASSYFRFGLGTGHYNEQFF
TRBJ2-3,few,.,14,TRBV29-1,TGCAGCGTTGCTTACAGGGTAGGCACAGATACGCAGTATTTT,CSVAYRVGTDTQYF
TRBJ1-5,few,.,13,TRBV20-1,TGCAGTGCTAACAACAGGCCAGGTCAGCCCCAGCATTTT,CSANNRPGQPQHF
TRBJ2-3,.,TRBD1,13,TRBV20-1,TGCAGTGCAGACAGGGCCCCCGGGAATACGCAGTATTTT,CSADRAPGNTQYF
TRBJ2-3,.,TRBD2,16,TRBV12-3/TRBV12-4,TGTGCCAGCAGTGCGGGACTAGCGGGAGCCATTGATACGCAGTATTTT,CASSAGLAGAIDTQYF
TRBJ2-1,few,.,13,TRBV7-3,TGTGCCAGCAGCCAGCTGGCGGCCAATGAGCAGTTCTTC,CASSQLAANEQFF
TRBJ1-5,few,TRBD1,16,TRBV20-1,TGCAGTGCTATTCAATACTCGGACAGGATATATCAGCCCCAGCATTTT,CSAIQYSDRIYQPQHF
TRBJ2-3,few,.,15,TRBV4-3,TGCGCCAGCAGCCAAGATACCCGGGACACAGATACGCAGTATTTT,CASSQDTRDTDTQYF
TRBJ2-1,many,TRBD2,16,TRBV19,TGTGCCAGTAGATCCTCGGGACTAGCGGGAGAAAATGAGCAGTTCTTC,CASRSSGLAGENEQFF
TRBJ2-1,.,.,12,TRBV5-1,TGCGCCAGCAGCTTGGTGTTGGATGAGCAGTTCTTC,CASSLVLDEQFF
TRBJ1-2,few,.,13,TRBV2,TGTGCCAGCAGCGGGGACGGAGGAGGTGGCTACACCTTC,CASSGDGGGGYTF
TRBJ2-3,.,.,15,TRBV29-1,TGCAGCGTTGGGGGTGTGAGAGGAAACACAGATACGCAGTATTTT,CSVGGVRGNTDTQYF
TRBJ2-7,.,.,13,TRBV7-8,TGTGCCAGCAGCTCCGAGGACTCCTACGAGCAGTACTTC,CASSSEDSYEQYF
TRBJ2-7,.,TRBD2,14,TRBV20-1,TGCAGTGGAGCGCGGGAGGGAGTAGGCTACGAGCAGTACTTC,CSGAREGVGYEQYF
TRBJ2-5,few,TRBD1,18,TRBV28,TGTGCCAGCAGTTTATTGGGGCGTTGGGGACAGGGGGGAGAGACCCAGTACTTC,CASSLLGRWGQGGETQYF
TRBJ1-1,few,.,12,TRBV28,TGTGCCCTCAGCGGGGCGAACACTGAAGCTTTCTTT,CALSGANTEAFF
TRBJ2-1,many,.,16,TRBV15,TGTGCCACCAGCAGAGATCAGGGGTGGGGCTACAATGAGCAGTTCTTC,CATSRDQGWGYNEQFF
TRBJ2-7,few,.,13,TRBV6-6,TGTGCCAGCATTCGGGACGCAACCTACGAGCAGTACTTC,CASIRDATYEQYF
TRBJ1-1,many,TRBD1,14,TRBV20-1,TGCAGTGCTATTTCCGGGACAGGGAACACTGAAGCTTTCTTT,CSAISGTGNTEAFF
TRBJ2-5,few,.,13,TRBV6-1,TGTGCCAGCAGTCCGGTCCACCGACGGACCCAGTACTTC,CASSPVHRRTQYF
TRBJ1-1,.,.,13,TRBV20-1,TGCAGTGCTAGAAAGGGGTACGGCACTGAAGCTTTCTTT,CSARKGYGTEAFF
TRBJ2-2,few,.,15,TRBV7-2,TGTGCCAGCAGCTTAGGTGTTGCGAACACCGGGGAGCTGTTTTTT,CASSLGVANTGELFF
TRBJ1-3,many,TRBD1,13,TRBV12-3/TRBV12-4,TGTGCCAGCAGTCTCCGACAGGGGGACACCATATATTTT,CASSLRQGDTIYF
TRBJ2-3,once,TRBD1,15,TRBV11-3,TGTGCCAGCAGCTCAGGGGGAGCTCCGACAGATACGCAGTATTTT,CASSSGGAPTDTQYF
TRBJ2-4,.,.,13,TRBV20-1,TGCAGTGGCCATAGGGCAGCCAAAAACATTCAGTACTTC,CSGHRAAKNIQYF
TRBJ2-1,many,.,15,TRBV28,TGTGCCAGCAGTTCTCCGGGTGGACAGTATAGTGAGCAGTTCTTC,CASSSPGGQYSEQFF
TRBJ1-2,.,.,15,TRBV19,TGTGCCAGTAGTAGCGGGACACTCCAAGGGAGTGGCTACACCTTC,CASSSGTLQGSGYTF
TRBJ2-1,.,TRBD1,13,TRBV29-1,TGCAGCGTTGAACTGCGACAGGGGGGGGAGCAGTTCTTC,CSVELRQGGEQFF
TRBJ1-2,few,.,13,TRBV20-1,TGCAGTGCCCGAAAGGAGGCCAGCTATGGCTACACCTTC,CSARKEASYGYTF
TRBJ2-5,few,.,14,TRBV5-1,TGCGCCAGCCGGCGAGGGGACGGAAAAGAGACCCAGTACTTC,CASRRGDGKETQYF
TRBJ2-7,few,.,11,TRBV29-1,TGCAGCGCCGGAGACAGCGACGAGCAGTACTTC,CSAGDSDEQYF
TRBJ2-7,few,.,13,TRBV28,TGTGCCAGCAGTTTCACAGGGACCTACGAGCAGTACTTC,CASSFTGTYEQYF
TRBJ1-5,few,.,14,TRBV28,TGTGCTACCGCCCTGACAGCGGCGAATCAGCCCCAGCATTTT,CATALTAANQPQHF
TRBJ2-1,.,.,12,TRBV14,TGTGCCAGCAGCCAAGCCCCGGTAGGGCAGTTCTTC,CASSQAPVGQFF
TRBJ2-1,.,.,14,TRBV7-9,TGTGCCAGCAGCTTAGCTGGACAGATGAATGAGCAGTTCTTC,CASSLAGQMNEQFF
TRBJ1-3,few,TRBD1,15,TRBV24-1,TGTGCCACCAGTGCCGGGACAGGGGACGGAAACACCATATATTTT,CATSAGTGDGNTIYF
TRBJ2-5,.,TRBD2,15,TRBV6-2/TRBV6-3,TGTGCCAGCAGCCGTGGACTAGCGGGAGTCGAGACCCAGTACTTC,CASSRGLAGVETQYF
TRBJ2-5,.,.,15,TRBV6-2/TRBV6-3,TGTGCCAGCAGTTACGGGGGCGACATCAAGAGTGGCCAGTACTTC,CASSYGGDIKSGQYF
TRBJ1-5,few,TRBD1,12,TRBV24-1,TGTGCCACCAGTGACTTTCAGGGGGCCCAGCATTTT,CATSDFQGAQHF
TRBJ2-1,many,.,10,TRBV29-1,TGCAGCGTTGAAGAGGGGCCGGGGTTCTTC,CSVEEGPGFF
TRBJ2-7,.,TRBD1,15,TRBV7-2,TGTGCCAGCAGCTTAGCCTTGGGACAGGGTAACGAGCAGTACTTC,CASSLALGQGNEQYF
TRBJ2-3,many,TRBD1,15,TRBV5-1,TGCGCCAGCAGCTCCACAGGGGGTTATACAGATACGCAGTATTTT,CASSSTGGYTDTQYF
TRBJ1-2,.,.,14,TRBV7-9,TGTGCCAGCAGCCCCGCGGCTCTGTCCTATGGCTACACCTTC,CASSPAALSYGYTF
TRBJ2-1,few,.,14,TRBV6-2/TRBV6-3,TGTGCCAGCCGAAACGGAAAATCCTACAATGAGCAGTTCTTC,CASRNGKSYNEQFF
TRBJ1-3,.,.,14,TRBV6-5,TGTGCCAGCAGTTCGGCATTCTCTGGAAACACCATATATTTT,CASSSAFSGNTIYF
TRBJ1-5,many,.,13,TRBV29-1,TGCAGCGTTGAAGTGGGGAACGGCCAGCCCCAGCATTTT,CSVEVGNGQPQHF
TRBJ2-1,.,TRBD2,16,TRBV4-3,TGCGCCAGCAGCCAACGGTCAGTTAGCGGGCCCAATGAGCAGTTCTTC,CASSQRSVSGPNEQFF
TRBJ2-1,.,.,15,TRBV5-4,TGTGCCAGCAGCAATCGGCGTAGCTCCTACAATGAGCAGTTCTTC,CASSNRRSSYNEQFF
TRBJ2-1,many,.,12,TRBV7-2,TGTGCCAGCAGCTTAGGACTGAATGAGCAGTTCTTC,CASSLGLNEQFF
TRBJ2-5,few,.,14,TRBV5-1,TGCGCCAGCCGTCACGTGGGAGCACAAGAGACCCAGTACTTC,CASRHVGAQETQYF
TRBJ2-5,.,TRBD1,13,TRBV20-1,TGCAGTGCTGCAGGGGGTGGGGGAGAGACCCAGTACTTC,CSAAGGGGETQYF